One TCR beta chain is described in this entry. Its binding antigen is unknown. One base away there is no much larger clone; base qualities are not given. This entry is derived from a study of T cell responses to AZD1222 COVID-19 vaccine (dated by TCRdb to the early 2020s). Context from the whole study: AZD1222 recipients whose second dose came at about 4 weeks and those whose second dose came at about 12 weeks were combined into one group, since spike-specific TCR depth and breadth did not differ between the two schedules. Trial participants were enrolled into age subgroups of 18-55, 56-69 and 70-plus years, which contained about 150, 27 and 61 TCR-sequenced participants, respectively. A total of 230 to 250 trial participants underwent TCR sequencing, of whom about 210 received two doses of AZD1222 and about 26 received two doses of the MenACWY control vaccine. Overall study outcomes, separate from this receptor: Conclusions about previously exposed vaccinees are limited because only a handful of AZD1222 recipients were SARS-CoV-2 seropositive at baseline. In the small 56-69-year group, the increase in depth fell short of significance, most likely because of low power. After two AZD1222 doses, both the breadth and the depth of spike-specific TCRs were significantly higher than at day 0 and than in MenACWY recipients. Reportedly, almost half of the unique spike-specific TCRs recognized epitopes lying outside the regions that are mutated in the B.1.351 and B.1.1.7 variants. Participants were mostly white British, with more females than males. The authors suggested clonal diversity may have been underestimated. CD4 TCRs associated with the vaccine covered the entire spike protein, and the dominant responses were in regions 160-218 and 743-854. Because no day 14 peak-response samples were available, repertoires were characterized only after the peak T cell response.

This specimen's time point label, per the study, means: baseline before first vaccination. Samples from vaccinated people were obtained from the UK trials COV001 and COV002, which included a single-blind randomized controlled phase 2/3 trial of AZD1222 (ChAdOx1 nCoV-19) in healthy adults. For TCRbeta chain sequencing, PBMC samples were collected from trial participants at day 0 and at day 28 after the second dose. The CDR3 regions of human TCRbeta chains were analyzed by immunosequencing. The paper's data handling went like this. Repertoire TCRs were matched against a reference library of SARS-CoV-2-specific TCRs generated with the MIRA antigen-specificity platform. Breadth meant the fraction of unique TCRs that were SARS-CoV-2-associated, whereas depth meant the fraction of total T cells that were SARS-CoV-2-associated. Each spike-specific TCR was assigned to its reactive spike region and to a CD4 or CD8 class using the MIRA data. Log10-transformed breadth and depth values were compared by one-way ANOVA with Sidak's multiple comparisons tests. This immuneACCESS table, as held by TCRdb, lists in-frame sequences with V and J called but not all clones. Of the missing ones, under half trace to an unresolved V gene in checked studies; the others have no known cause. The DNA was the basis for D and trimming; V, J and clone size are from that table. This sample is represented by some 130,000 clones; about 87% of them were singletons. Together, the top ten hold 1.9% of the sample.

The germline ends are 8 bases apart after V is trimmed by 6 bases and J by 0 bases. Its CDR3 holds 13 amino acids, cysteine through phenylalanine. Just the 39-base CDR3 DNA is kept, in frame starting at base 1. The germline V gene (reference sequence) gives CDR1 as LNHDA and CDR2 as SQIVND. Sequenced material: peripheral blood, taken on day 0 of AZD1222 vaccination. The TCR originated in an adult in good health. This sequence uses TRBV19 and TRBJ1-1; no D gene can be assigned with confidence. This receptor has the CDR3 CASSRSVNTEAFF. The DNA is TGTGCCAGTAGCCGTTCAGTGAACACTGAAGCTTTCTTT.